This T cell receptor (beta chain) was captured by sequencing in a study of T cell changes during pregnancy in multiple sclerosis. The assay was immunoSEQ multiplex PCR, and TCRdb's table has in-frame clones only and misses some. The repertoire holds about 50,000 clones, with approximately 95% as singletons. After removal of 4 bases from V and 5 bases from J, the junction contained 6 bases not matched to a gene. CDR3 size: 15 residues. Germline CDR1 and CDR2: SGHKS and YYEKEE (reference sequence). This receptor was taken from a female donor with multiple sclerosis, enrolled in a pregnancy study. Material: CD4+ T cells from peripheral blood mononuclear cells, obtained in the third trimester of pregnancy. The chain joins TRBV5-5 to TRBJ2-2; TRBD1 aligns across 9 bases. The CDR3: CASSHDRGGTGELFF. CDR3 nucleotide sequence: TGTGCCAGCAGCCACGACAGGGGGGGGACCGGGGAGCTGTTTTTT.